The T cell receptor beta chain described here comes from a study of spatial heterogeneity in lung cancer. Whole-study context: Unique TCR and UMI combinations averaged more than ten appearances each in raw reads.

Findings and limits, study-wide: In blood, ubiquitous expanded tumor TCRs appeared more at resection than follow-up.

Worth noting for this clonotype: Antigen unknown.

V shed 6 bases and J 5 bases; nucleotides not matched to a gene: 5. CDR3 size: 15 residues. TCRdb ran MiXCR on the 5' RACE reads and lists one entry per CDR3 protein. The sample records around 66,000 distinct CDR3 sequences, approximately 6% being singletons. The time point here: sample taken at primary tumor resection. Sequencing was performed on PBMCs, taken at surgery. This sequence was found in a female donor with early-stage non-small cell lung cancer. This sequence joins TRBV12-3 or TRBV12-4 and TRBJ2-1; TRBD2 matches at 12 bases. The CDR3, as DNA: TGTGCCAGCAGGAGACTAGCGGGAGTTAACAATGAGCAGTTCTTC. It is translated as CASRRLAGVNNEQFF.